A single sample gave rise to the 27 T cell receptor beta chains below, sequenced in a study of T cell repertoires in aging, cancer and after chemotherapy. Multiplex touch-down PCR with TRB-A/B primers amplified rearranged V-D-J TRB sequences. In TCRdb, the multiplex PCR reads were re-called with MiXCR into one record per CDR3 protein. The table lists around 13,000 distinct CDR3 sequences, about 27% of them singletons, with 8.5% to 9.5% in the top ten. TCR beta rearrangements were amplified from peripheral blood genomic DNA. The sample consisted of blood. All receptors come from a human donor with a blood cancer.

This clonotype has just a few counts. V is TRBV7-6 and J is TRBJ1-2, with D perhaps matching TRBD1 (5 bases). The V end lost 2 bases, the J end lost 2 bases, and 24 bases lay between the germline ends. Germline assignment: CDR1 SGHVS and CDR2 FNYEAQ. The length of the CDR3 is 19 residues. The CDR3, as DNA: TGTGCCAGCAGCTTATTTAAGGGGCCTCGAGGGATTCTGAACTATGGCTACACCTTC. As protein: CASSLFKGPRGILNYGYTF.

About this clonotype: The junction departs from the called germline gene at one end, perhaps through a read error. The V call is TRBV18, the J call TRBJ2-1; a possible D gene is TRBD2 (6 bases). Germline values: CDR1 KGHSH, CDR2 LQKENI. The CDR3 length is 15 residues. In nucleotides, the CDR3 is TGTGCCTGCTCACCGGCCGACTGGGTCGGGGGTGAGCAGTTCTTC. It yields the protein CACSPADWVGGEQFF. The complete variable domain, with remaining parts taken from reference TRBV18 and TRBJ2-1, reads NAGVMQNPRHLVRRRGQEARLRCSPMKGHSHVYWYRQLPEEGLKFMVYLQKENIIDESGMPKERFSAEFPKEGPSILRIQQVVRGDSAAYFCACSPADWVGGEQFFGPGTRLTVL.

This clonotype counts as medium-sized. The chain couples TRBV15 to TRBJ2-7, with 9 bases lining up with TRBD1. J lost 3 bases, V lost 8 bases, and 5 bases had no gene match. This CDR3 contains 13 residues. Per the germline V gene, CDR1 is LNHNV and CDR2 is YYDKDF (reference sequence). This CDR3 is CATGPGQGYEQYV. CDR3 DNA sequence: TGTGCCACCGGACCGGGACAGGGCTACGAGCAGTACGTC.

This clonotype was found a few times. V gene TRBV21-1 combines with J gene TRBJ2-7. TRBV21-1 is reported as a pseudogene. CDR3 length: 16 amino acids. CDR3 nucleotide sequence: TGTGCCAGCGAGCACCATATCTCGGGTTCAACCTACGAGCAGTACTTC. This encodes CASEHHISGSTYEQYF.

This CDR3 reads CSVGPGQYANEQFF. The CDR3 DNA reads TGCAGTGTCGGGCCTGGGCAGTATGCCAATGAGCAGTTCTTC. This sequence joins TRBV20-1 and TRBJ2-1; no clear D. The CDR3 sequence is 14 residues long. Germline CDR1 reads DFQATT; CDR2 reads SNEGSKA (reference sequence). V was cut by 7 bases and J by 6 bases, with 19 bases left in between.

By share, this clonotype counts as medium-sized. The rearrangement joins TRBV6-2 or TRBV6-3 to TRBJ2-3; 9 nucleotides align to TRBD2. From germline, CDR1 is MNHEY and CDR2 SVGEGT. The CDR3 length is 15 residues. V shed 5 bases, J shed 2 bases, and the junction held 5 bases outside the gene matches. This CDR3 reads CASSPLAGATDTQYF. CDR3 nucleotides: TGTGCCAGCAGTCCATTAGCGGGAGCCACAGATACGCAGTATTTT.

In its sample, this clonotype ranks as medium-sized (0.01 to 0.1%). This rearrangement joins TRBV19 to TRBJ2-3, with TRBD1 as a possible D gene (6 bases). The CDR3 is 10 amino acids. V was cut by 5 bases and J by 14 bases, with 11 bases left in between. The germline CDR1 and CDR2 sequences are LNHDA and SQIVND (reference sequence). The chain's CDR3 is CASSGTTAYF. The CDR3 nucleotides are TGTGCCAGTAGTGGGACAACCGCGTATTTT.

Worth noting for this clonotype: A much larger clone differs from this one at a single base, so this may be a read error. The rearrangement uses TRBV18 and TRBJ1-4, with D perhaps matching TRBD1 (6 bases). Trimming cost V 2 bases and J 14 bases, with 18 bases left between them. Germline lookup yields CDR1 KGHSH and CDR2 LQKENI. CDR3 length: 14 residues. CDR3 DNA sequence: TGTGCCAGCTCACCAGGCACAGGGATCACGAATCTGTTTTTT. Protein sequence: CASSPGTGITNLFF.

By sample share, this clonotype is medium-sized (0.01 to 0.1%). The CDR3: CASSDSGNFYNEQFF. As DNA, the CDR3 is TGTGCCAGCAGCGACAGCGGCAACTTCTACAATGAGCAGTTCTTC. The V and J genes are TRBV13 and TRBJ2-1; D assignment may be TRBD1 or TRBD2 (5 bases each). CDR3 length equals 15 residues. Between the trimmed V and J ends, which lost 5 bases and 3 bases, there was a span of 14 bases. The germline gives CDR1 PRHDT, CDR2 FYEKMQ (reference sequence). The full variable domain, completed using reference TRBV13 and TRBJ2-1, is AAGVIQSPRHLIKEKRETATLKCYPIPRHDTVYWYQQGPGQDPQFLISFYEKMQSDKGSIPDRFSAQQFSDYHSELNMSSLELGDSALYFCASSDSGNFYNEQFFGPGTRLTVL.

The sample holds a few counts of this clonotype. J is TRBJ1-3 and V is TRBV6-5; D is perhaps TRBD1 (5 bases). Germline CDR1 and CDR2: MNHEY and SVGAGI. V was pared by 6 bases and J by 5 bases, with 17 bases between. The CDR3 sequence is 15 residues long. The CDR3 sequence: CASRGTGPGRNTIYF. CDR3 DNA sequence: TGTGCCAGCAGGGGGACTGGGCCGGGGAGAAACACCATATATTTT.

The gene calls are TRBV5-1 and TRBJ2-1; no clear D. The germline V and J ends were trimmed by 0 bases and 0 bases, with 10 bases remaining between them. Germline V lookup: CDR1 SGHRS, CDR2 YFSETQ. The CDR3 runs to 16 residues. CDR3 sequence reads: CASSLGGTSSYNEQFF. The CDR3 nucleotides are TGCGCCAGCAGCTTGGGCGGTACGAGCTCCTACAATGAGCAGTTCTTC.

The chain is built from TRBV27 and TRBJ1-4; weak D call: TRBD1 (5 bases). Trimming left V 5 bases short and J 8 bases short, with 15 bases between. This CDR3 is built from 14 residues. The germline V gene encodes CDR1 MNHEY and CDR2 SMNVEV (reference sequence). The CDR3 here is CASSIRERGEKLFF. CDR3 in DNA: TGTGCCAGCAGTATCAGGGAAAGAGGAGAAAAACTGTTTTTT.

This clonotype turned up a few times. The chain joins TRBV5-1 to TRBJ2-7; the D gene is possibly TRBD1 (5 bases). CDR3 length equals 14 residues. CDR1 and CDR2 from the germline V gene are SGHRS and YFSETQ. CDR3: CASSFTGGAAEQYV. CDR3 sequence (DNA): TGTGCCAGCAGCTTCACAGGTGGGGCGGCCGAGCAGTACGTT.

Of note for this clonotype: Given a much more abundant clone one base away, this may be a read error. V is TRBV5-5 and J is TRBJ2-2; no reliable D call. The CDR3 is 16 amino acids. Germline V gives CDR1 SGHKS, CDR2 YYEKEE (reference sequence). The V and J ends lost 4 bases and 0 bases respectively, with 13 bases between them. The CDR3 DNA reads TGTGCCAGCAGCGTGGGCCTGTCCCCGAACACCGGGGAGCTGTTTTTT. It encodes CASSVGLSPNTGELFF.

The CDR3: CSASQPGPLVGYTF. The CDR3 nucleotides are TGCAGTGCTTCCCAACCCGGACCTCTCGTCGGCTACACCTTC. The rearrangement links TRBV20-1 to TRBJ1-2; D unclear. The V end was cut by 5 bases, the J end by 8 bases, with 21 bases between. This CDR3 spans 14 amino acids. The germline V gene has CDR1 DFQATT and CDR2 SNEGSKA (reference sequence).

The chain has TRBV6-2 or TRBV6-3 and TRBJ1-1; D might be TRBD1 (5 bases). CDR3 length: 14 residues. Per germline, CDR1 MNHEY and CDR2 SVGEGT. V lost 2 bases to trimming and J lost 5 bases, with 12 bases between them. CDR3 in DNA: TGTGCCAGCAGTTACACGCAGGGAGGGACTGAAGCTTTCTTT. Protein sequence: CASSYTQGGTEAFF.

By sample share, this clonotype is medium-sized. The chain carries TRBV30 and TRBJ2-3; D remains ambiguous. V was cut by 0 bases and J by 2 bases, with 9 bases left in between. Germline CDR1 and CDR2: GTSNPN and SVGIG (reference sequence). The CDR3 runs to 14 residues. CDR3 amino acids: CAWSVTENTDTQYF. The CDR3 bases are TGTGCCTGGAGTGTCACAGAGAACACAGATACGCAGTATTTT.

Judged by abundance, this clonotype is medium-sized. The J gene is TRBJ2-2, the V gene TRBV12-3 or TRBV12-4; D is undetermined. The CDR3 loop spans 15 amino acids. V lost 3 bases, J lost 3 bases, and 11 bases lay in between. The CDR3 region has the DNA TGTGCCAGCAGTTTCGCCCGGACGGACACCGGGGAGCTGTTTTTT. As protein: CASSFARTDTGELFF.

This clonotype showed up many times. CDR3 residues: CASSPMTTIGTSGIYNEQFF. CDR3 DNA sequence: TGTGCCAGCAGTCCTATGACCACGATAGGCACTAGCGGGATTTATAATGAGCAGTTCTTC. V is TRBV6-5 and J is TRBJ2-1, with 10 nucleotides matching TRBD2. The CDR3 has 20 residues. Trimming cost V 5 bases and J 7 bases; bases outside gene matches: 23. Germline V gene data show CDR1 as MNHEY and CDR2 as SVGAGI.

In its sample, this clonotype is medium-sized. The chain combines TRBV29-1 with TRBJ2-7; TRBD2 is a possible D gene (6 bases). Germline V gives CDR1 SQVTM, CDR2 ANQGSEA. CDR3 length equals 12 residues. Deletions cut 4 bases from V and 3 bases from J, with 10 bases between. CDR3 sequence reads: CSVARLGYEQYF. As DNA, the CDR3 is TGCAGCGTTGCGAGACTAGGCTACGAGCAGTACTTC.

The chain's CDR3 is CASSAISNTGELFF. CDR3 bases: TGTGCCAGCAGTGCCATTTCGAACACCGGGGAGCTGTTTTTT. The rearrangement uses TRBV12-3 or TRBV12-4 and TRBJ2-2; no clear D gene. Trimming took off 5 bases at V and 0 bases at J, with 7 bases between the two ends. This CDR3 spans 14 amino acids.

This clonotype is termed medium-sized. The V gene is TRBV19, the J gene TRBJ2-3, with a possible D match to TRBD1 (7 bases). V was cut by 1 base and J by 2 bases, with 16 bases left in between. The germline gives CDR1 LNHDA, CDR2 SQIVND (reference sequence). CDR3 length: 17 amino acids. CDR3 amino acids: CASSIVGRGEITDTQYF. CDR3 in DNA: TGTGCCAGTAGTATAGTGGGCAGGGGGGAGATCACAGATACGCAGTATTTT.

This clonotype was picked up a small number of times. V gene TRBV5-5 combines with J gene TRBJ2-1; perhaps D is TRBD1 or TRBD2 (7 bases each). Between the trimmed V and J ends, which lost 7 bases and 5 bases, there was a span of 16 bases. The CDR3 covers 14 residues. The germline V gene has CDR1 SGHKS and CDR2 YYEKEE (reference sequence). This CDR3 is CASWTGLGNNEQFF. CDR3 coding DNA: TGTGCCAGCTGGACAGGACTAGGTAACAATGAGCAGTTCTTC.

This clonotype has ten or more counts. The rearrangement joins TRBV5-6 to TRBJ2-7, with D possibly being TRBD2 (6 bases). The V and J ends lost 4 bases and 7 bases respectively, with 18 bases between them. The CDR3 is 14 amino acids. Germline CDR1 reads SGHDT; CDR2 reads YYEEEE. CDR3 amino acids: CASSLAAGLKEQYV. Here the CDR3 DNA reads TGTGCCAGCAGCCTGGCGGCGGGGCTTAAAGAGCAGTACGTC.

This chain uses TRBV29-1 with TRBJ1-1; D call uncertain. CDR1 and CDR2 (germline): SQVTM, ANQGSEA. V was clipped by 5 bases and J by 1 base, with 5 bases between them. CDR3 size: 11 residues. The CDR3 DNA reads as TGCAGCGTTCTAGGGAACACTGAAGCTTTCTTT. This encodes CSVLGNTEAFF.

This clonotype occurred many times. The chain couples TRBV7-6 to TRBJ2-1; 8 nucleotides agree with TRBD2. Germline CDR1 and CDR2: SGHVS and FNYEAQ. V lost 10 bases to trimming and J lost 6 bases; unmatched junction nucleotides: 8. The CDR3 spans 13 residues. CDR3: CAKGAGDFNEQFF. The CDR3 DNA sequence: TGTGCCAAGGGAGCGGGGGACTTCAATGAGCAGTTCTTC.

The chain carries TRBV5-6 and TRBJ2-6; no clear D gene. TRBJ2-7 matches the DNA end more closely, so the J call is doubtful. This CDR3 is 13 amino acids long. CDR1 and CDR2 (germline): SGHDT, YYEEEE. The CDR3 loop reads CASSLPQNTEQYF. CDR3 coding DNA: TGTGCCAGCAGCTTGCCCCAGAACACTGAGCAGTACTTC.